These 15 T cell receptor beta chains came from one sample sequenced in a study of T cell responses to AZD1222 COVID-19 vaccine. Here immunoSEQ multiplex PCR was the method, and the copy in TCRdb shows in-frame clones only, minus some. The sample lists about 270,000 clones; around 93% were seen once. Material: peripheral blood, obtained 28 days after the second AZD1222 dose. The receptors here all came from an adult who received the AZD1222 COVID-19 vaccine.

The J gene is TRBJ1-1, the V gene TRBV3-1 (or the pseudogene TRBV3-2), with 8 bases identical to TRBD1. Germline V CDR1 and CDR2: LGHDT, YNNKEL (reference sequence). V shed 5 bases, J shed 10 bases, and the junction held 12 bases outside the gene matches. The CDR3 covers 14 residues. The CDR3 DNA reads TGTGCCAGCAGCGCGACAGGGGCCGTCGTCCCAGCTTTCTTT. This gives the protein CASSATGAVVPAFF.

The chain carries TRBV5-1 and TRBJ1-3; perhaps TRBD1 as D (6 bases). Trimming pared 0 bases from V and 0 bases from J, leaving 13 bases between. The CDR3 spans 17 residues. CDR1 is SGHRS and CDR2 is YFSETQ in the germline V gene. The CDR3 is CASSLGGPKLSGNTIYF. CDR3 bases: TGCGCCAGCAGCTTGGGGGGGCCCAAACTCTCTGGAAACACCATATATTTT.

This rearrangement joins TRBV5-4 to TRBJ1-1, with TRBD1 as a possible D gene (5 bases). Trimming took 10 bases from V and 3 from J, leaving 13 bases between them. Germline CDR1 is SGHNT and CDR2 is YYREEE (reference sequence). This CDR3 region has 12 residues. The CDR3 DNA is TGTGCCCTAGGCGCCAGGGACACTGAAGCTTTCTTT. It encodes CALGARDTEAFF.

The chain combines TRBV7-9 with TRBJ2-7; weak D call: TRBD1 (5 bases). Per germline, CDR1 SEHNR and CDR2 FQNEAQ (reference sequence). The CDR3 sequence is 13 residues long. V was trimmed by 5 bases and J by 2 bases, leaving 10 bases between them. The CDR3 bases are TGTGCCAGCAGCCCGGACACCGCCTACGAGCAGTACTTC. Translated: CASSPDTAYEQYF.

V usage is TRBV5-6 and J usage is TRBJ2-7; TRBD1 might be the D (6 bases). This CDR3 spans 13 amino acids. CDR1 and CDR2 from the germline V gene are SGHDT and YYEEEE. V was cut by 4 bases and J by 4 bases, with 12 bases left in between. CDR3 sequence: CASSGDNGYEQYF. The CDR3 DNA sequence: TGTGCCAGCAGCGGGGACAACGGGTACGAGCAGTACTTC.

The rearrangement links TRBV7-3 to TRBJ2-3, with D possibly matching TRBD2 (6 bases). Trimming removed 3 bases at V and 2 bases at J, with 9 bases between. Germline loops: CDR1 SGHTA, CDR2 FQGTGA. CDR3 length: 14 amino acids. The CDR3 spells CASSFRDSTDTQYF. The CDR3 coding sequence is TGTGCCAGCAGCTTCAGGGACTCCACAGATACGCAGTATTTT.

This clone came up a few times. The chain couples TRBV11-1 to TRBJ2-1, with D maybe TRBD2 (5 bases). V gave up 7 bases and J gave up 5 bases, with 18 bases separating them. The CDR3 has 15 amino acids. Germline values: CDR1 SGHAT, CDR2 FQDESV (reference sequence). Written as DNA, the CDR3 is TGTGCCAGCAAAGGCCCTGGAGGTGGGGACAATGAGCAGTTCTTC. Translating gives CASKGPGGGDNEQFF. Variable domain in full (rest from reference TRBV11-1 and TRBJ2-1): EAEVAQSPRYKITEKSQAVAFWCDPISGHATLYWYRQILGQGPELLVQFQDESVVDDSQLPKDRFSAERLKGVDSTLKIQPAELGDSAMYLCASKGPGGGDNEQFFGPGTRLTVL.

V is TRBV5-1 and J is TRBJ1-1, with D uncertain. V shed 6 bases and J shed 4 bases, with 13 bases lying between them. Germline assignment: CDR1 SGHRS and CDR2 YFSETQ. The CDR3 totals 13 residues. The DNA of the CDR3 is TGCGCCAGCAAGGACGCCGCGGGCACTGAAGCTTTCTTT. This gives the protein CASKDAAGTEAFF.

The gene calls are TRBV19 and TRBJ2-3; possibly TRBD2 for D (6 bases). Trimming took off 5 bases at V and 6 bases at J, with 18 bases between the two ends. Germline V gene data show CDR1 as LNHDA and CDR2 as SQIVND (reference sequence). The CDR3 loop spans 15 amino acids. CDR3 sequence: CASSSRGRGYDTQYF. CDR3 DNA: TGTGCCAGTAGTTCCCGGGGCCGGGGGTATGATACGCAGTATTTT.

V and J are TRBV28 and TRBJ2-5; 7 bases map to TRBD2. The J segment lost 4 bases and the V segment lost 1 base, leaving 6 bases of the junction unmatched. This CDR3 has 15 amino acids. CDR1 and CDR2 from the germline V gene are MDHEN and SYDVKM. This CDR3 is CASSLSLGGVETQYF. CDR3 coding DNA: TGTGCCAGCAGTTTATCCTTGGGGGGGGTAGAGACCCAGTACTTC.

V is TRBV7-2 and J is TRBJ2-7, with no clear D. The CDR3 spans 14 residues. The V gene lost 5 bases and the J gene lost 7 bases, with 18 bases spanning the gap. Germline loops: CDR1 SGHTA, CDR2 FQGNSA. The CDR3 here is CASSPGRTLWEQYF. CDR3 sequence (DNA): TGTGCCAGCAGCCCAGGAAGGACCCTTTGGGAGCAGTACTTC. Together with reference TRBV7-2 and TRBJ2-7, the CDR3 gives the full variable domain: GAGVSQSPSNKVTEKGKDVELRCDPISGHTALYWYRQSLGQGLEFLIYFQGNSAPDKSGLPSDRFSAERTGGSVSTLTIQRTQQEDSAVYLCASSPGRTLWEQYFGPGTRLTVT.

J is TRBJ2-3 and V is TRBV12-3 or TRBV12-4; D unclear. V was clipped by 2 bases and J by 6 bases, with 9 bases between them. The CDR3 runs to 13 residues. In DNA, the CDR3 is TGTGCCAGCAGTTTAAGTTTCGGGGATACGCAGTATTTT. It translates to CASSLSFGDTQYF.

The gene calls are TRBV29-1 and TRBJ2-2, with TRBD2 matching over 8 bases. The germline V gene has CDR1 SQVTM and CDR2 ANQGSEA. This CDR3 has 16 residues. V trimming: 6 bases; J trimming: 1 base; junction bases outside the gene matches: 10. DNA for the CDR3: TGCAGCGTAAAGCGGGGGCCCGATTTGAACACCGGGGAGCTGTTTTTT. Its translation: CSVKRGPDLNTGELFF.

V usage is TRBV29-1 and J usage is TRBJ1-5; 7 nucleotides match TRBD1. The CDR3 contains 14 residues. J lost 0 bases, V lost 5 bases, and 4 bases had no gene match. Germline CDR1 SQVTM, CDR2 ANQGSEA. This CDR3 reads CSVTQGSSNQPQHF. The CDR3 coding sequence is TGCAGCGTTACACAGGGGTCTAGCAATCAGCCCCAGCATTTT. Based on the CDR3 plus reference TRBV29-1 and TRBJ1-5, the full variable domain is SAVISQKPSRDICQRGTSLTIQCQVDSQVTMMFWYRQQPGQSLTLIATANQGSEATYESGFVIDKFPISRPNLTFSTLTVSNMSPEDSSIYLCSVTQGSSNQPQHFGDGTRLSIL.

The gene calls are TRBV12-5 and TRBJ1-5; no reliable D call. The CDR3 covers 13 residues. V was pared by 6 bases and J by 0 bases, with 6 bases between. The V gene's germline CDR1 is LGHNT and CDR2 FRNRAP. CDR3 DNA sequence: TGTGCTAGTGGCTCCGATAGCAATCAGCCCCAGCATTTT. Its translation is CASGSDSNQPQHF.